This T cell receptor beta chain was identified in a study of cytomegalovirus exposure and HLA in healthy donors. Study conclusions and caveats: Some V segments (TRBV6-2 and TRBV6-3 among them) were excluded as indistinguishable.

A few counts support this clone. Its antigen is unknown. A multiplex PCR was run with 60 Vbeta primers and 13 Jbeta primers. The data were produced by immunoSEQ multiplex PCR, yet TCRdb's version contains in-frame clones alone and is incomplete. The table lists about 90,000 clones, about 87% of them singletons. CDR3 length: 15 residues. The specimen was PBMCs. This receptor was identified in a man aged 18 to 29 in good health and CMV-seronegative. This chain joins TRBV21-1 and TRBJ2-7; TRBD1 was called by the table and not checked on the DNA. TRBV21-1 is given as a pseudogene. This CDR3 reads CASSLYTDRDYEQYF. The CDR3 DNA reads TGTGCCAGCAGCCTTTATACTGACAGGGACTACGAGCAGTACTTC.